These 20 T cell receptor beta chains came from one sample sequenced in a study of tumor and adjacent non-tumor tissue in lung cancer. Three rounds of nested PCR, following a modified ARM-PCR protocol, produced the TCRbeta library. TCRdb ran MiXCR on the multiplex PCR reads and lists one entry per CDR3 protein. The data hold roughly 120,000 distinct CDR3 sequences, with 50% to 70% observed a single time. The template was RNA from unsorted bulk tissue. The normal lung tissue was taken more than 3 cm from the tumor edge. The sequenced sample was distant non-tumor lung tissue. The receptors were sampled from a man aged 60 to 69 with non-small cell lung cancer.

This clonotype was seen only a few times. The chain links TRBV5-1 to TRBJ1-5, with D uncertain. Per germline, CDR1 SGHRS and CDR2 YFSETQ. Between the trimmed V and J ends, which lost 5 bases and 8 bases, there was a span of 14 bases. This CDR3 has 13 residues. The CDR3 loop reads CASSSDWGEPQHF. DNA for the CDR3: TGCGCCAGCAGTTCCGATTGGGGAGAGCCCCAGCATTTT.

In nucleotides, the CDR3 is TGCGCCAGCAGCGCCGCTCCCCCAGGGAAGGCAGTTTTAAATGAGCAGTTCTTC. Its translation: CASSAAPPGKAVLNEQFF. This chain joins TRBV5-1 and TRBJ2-1, with D possibly TRBD1 on 5 matching bases. V lost 4 bases, J lost 7 bases, and 27 bases lay in between. The CDR3 length is 18 residues. Per the germline V gene, CDR1 is SGHRS and CDR2 is YFSETQ.

In the case of this clonotype: The junction and the germline gene differ at one end; a read error may be behind it. This chain uses TRBV20-1 with TRBJ2-3; D may be TRBD1 or TRBD2 (6 bases each). The germline V gene has CDR1 DFQATT and CDR2 SNEGSKA (reference sequence). This CDR3 is built from 16 residues. CDR3 DNA sequence: TGCAGTGCTAGAGATTCGAGACTAGGGGACACGCATACGCGGTATTTT. It specifies CSARDSRLGDTHTRYF.

In the case of this clonotype: One junction end disagrees with the germline gene, perhaps due to a read error. The chain carries TRBV12-3 or TRBV12-4 and TRBJ2-2; tentative D call: TRBD2 (5 bases). The CDR3 loop spans 13 amino acids. The CDR3 coding sequence is TGTTCCAGCAGTTTCACTAGTACCGGGGAGCTGTTTTTT. Encoded protein: CSSSFTSTGELFF.

This clonotype was recorded at least ten times. The chain is built from TRBV20-1 and TRBJ2-5, with a tentative D call TRBD2 (6 bases). Germline CDR1 is DFQATT and CDR2 is SNEGSKA (reference sequence). This CDR3 contains 13 residues. Trimming shortened V by 6 bases and J by 0 bases, and 11 bases separated the two germline ends. The CDR3 nucleotides are TGCAGTGCGCCTAGCGAAAACCAAGAGACCCAGTACTTC. Translating it yields CSAPSENQETQYF.

The chain recombines TRBV12-3 or TRBV12-4 with TRBJ2-2; TRBD1 agrees at 8 bases. The CDR3 is made up of 16 amino acids. Trimming removed 8 bases from V and 4 bases from J; junction bases left unmatched: 12. In DNA form, the CDR3 reads TGTGCCAGCGCTAAAGCAGGGGGCCGGAGCACCGGGGAGCTGTTTTTT. Its protein product is CASAKAGGRSTGELFF.

With respect to this clonotype: Being one base from a much bigger clone, this may be a read error. The V gene is TRBV14, the J gene TRBJ2-1; no clear D gene. Germline values: CDR1 SGHDN, CDR2 FVKESK. Trimming cost V 0 bases and J 6 bases, with 6 bases left between them. CDR3 length equals 13 residues. The CDR3 DNA reads TGTGCCAGCAGCCAAGAACAGTCCAATGAGCAGTTCTTC. Translating gives CASSQEQSNEQFF.

As to this clonotype: This may be a read error: a much more frequent sequence differs by one nucleotide. This chain joins TRBV7-8 and TRBJ1-5; D call uncertain. V was cut by 1 base and J by 0 bases, with 7 bases left in between. Per the germline V gene, CDR1 is SGHVS and CDR2 is FQNEAQ. This CDR3 comprises 15 residues. CDR3 in amino acids: CASSLGAVSNQPQHF. As DNA, the CDR3 is TGTGCCAGCAGCTTAGGGGCGGTTAGCAATCAGCCCCAGCATTTT.

This clonotype was recorded at least ten times. The V and J genes are TRBV29-1 and TRBJ1-2; 8 bases line up with TRBD1. This CDR3 region has 13 residues. V was clipped by 4 bases and J by 4 bases; unmatched bases: 5. Germline values: CDR1 SQVTM, CDR2 ANQGSEA. For the CDR3, the DNA is TGCAGCGTTGCGACAGGGGCTCTCTATGGCTACACCTTC. Its translation is CSVATGALYGYTF.

The chain links TRBV7-9 to TRBJ1-1; a weak D match, TRBD1 (5 bases). Trimming took 4 bases from V and 4 from J, leaving 16 bases between them. Germline V gene data show CDR1 as SEHNR and CDR2 as FQNEAQ (reference sequence). The CDR3 extends over 15 amino acids. The CDR3 loop is CASSWDPPGGTEAFF. As DNA, the CDR3 is TGTGCCAGCAGCTGGGACCCCCCGGGCGGCACTGAAGCTTTCTTT.

The chain has TRBV28 and TRBJ2-2; tentatively, D is TRBD1 or TRBD2 (5 bases each). Germline V gene sequence: CDR1 MDHEN, CDR2 SYDVKM. The V and J ends lost 7 bases and 4 bases respectively, with 10 bases between them. The CDR3 covers 13 residues. The CDR3 coding sequence is TGTGCCAGCATAGGGACGCTCACCGGGGAGCTGTTTTTT. It encodes CASIGTLTGELFF.

This clonotype showed up just a few times. The rearrangement uses TRBV5-1 and TRBJ1-2; D is unresolved. Deletions cut 4 bases from V and 14 bases from J, with 21 bases between. The CDR3 is 13 residues long. Germline CDR1 is SGHRS and CDR2 is YFSETQ. The chain's CDR3 is CASSPSLGEAKTF. Written as DNA, the CDR3 is TGCGCCAGCAGCCCGAGCCTTGGAGAGGCGAAGACCTTC.

At least ten counts were recorded for this clonotype. The chain joins TRBV6-5 to TRBJ2-1, with 8 bases aligning to TRBD2. V was clipped by 6 bases and J by 6 bases; unmatched bases: 4. The CDR3 runs 13 residues. Germline V gene sequence: CDR1 MNHEY, CDR2 SVGAGI. For the CDR3, the DNA is TGTGCCAGCAGCTTACTAGCGGCCAATGAGCAGTTCTTC. It is translated as CASSLLAANEQFF.

In this sample, this clonotype turned up many times. The rearrangement uses TRBV14 and TRBJ2-5, with D perhaps TRBD1 or TRBD2 (5 bases each). The ends were cut back, 5 bases at V and 4 bases at J, with 14 bases in the middle. CDR1 is SGHDN, CDR2 FVKESK, per germline. The CDR3 consists of 14 residues. The CDR3 bases are TGTGCCAGCAGCTTCAGTCGGGGCTCAGAGACCCAGTACTTC. The encoded protein is CASSFSRGSETQYF.

To note about this clonotype: The junction does not match germline at one end; this may be a read error. The chain has TRBV6-1 and TRBJ2-1; D is possibly TRBD1 (5 bases). The CDR3 extends over 15 amino acids. The germline CDR1 and CDR2 sequences are MNHNS and SASEGT. CDR3 DNA: TGTGCCAGTAGTGAAGGGGTTTTGGGGCCGCATGAGCAGTTCTTC. This encodes CASSEGVLGPHEQFF.

Concerning this clonotype itself: This clone may be a read error of a much larger clone one base away. V is TRBV10-3 and J is TRBJ1-5, with 10 positions matching TRBD1. This CDR3 has 13 residues. CDR1 ENHRY and CDR2 SYGVKD come from the germline V gene. CDR3 protein: CASHGTGDQSQHF. DNA for the CDR3: TGTGCCTCCCATGGGACAGGGGATCAGTCCCAGCATTTT.

This clonotype was found a few times. With a much larger clone just one base away, this may be a read error. The CDR3 does not end in the conserved phenylalanine or tryptophan, so this is likely a read error. The V gene is TRBV5-6, the J gene TRBJ2-7; D is perhaps TRBD1 (5 bases). This CDR3 contains 13 residues. V was pared by 0 bases and J by 6 bases, with 10 bases between. Germline CDR1 and CDR2: SGHDT and YYEEEE. CDR3: CASSLDRFTEQYS. CDR3 nucleotide sequence: TGTGCCAGCAGCTTGGACAGGTTTACCGAGCAGTACTCC.

Comment on this clonotype: A junction boundary mismatches the germline segment, possibly from a read error. This chain connects TRBV13 to TRBJ2-1; 7 bases are a match to TRBD1. This CDR3 region has 14 residues. Looked up from germline, CDR1 is PRHDT and CDR2 is FYEKMQ (reference sequence). For the CDR3, the DNA is TGTGGCAGCAGCCCTCCGGGACAGTACAATGAGCAGTTCTTC. Residues: CGSSPPGQYNEQFF.

The sample holds one count of this clonotype. A much larger clone lies one base from this, so it may be a read error. The chain uses TRBV13 and TRBJ1-2, with a weak D call TRBD1 (6 bases). Looked up from germline, CDR1 is PRHDT and CDR2 is FYEKMQ (reference sequence). The CDR3 runs 15 residues. The CDR3 region is CASTLRTAGNYGYTF. Written as DNA, the CDR3 is TGTGCCAGCACCTTAAGGACAGCCGGCAACTATGGCTACACCTTC.

Worth noting for this clonotype: A single base separates this from a much larger clone, so it may be a read error. The chain employs TRBV6-5 and TRBJ2-5, with D hard to call. In germline, CDR1 is MNHEY, CDR2 SVGAGI. V dropped 2 bases and J dropped 1 base, with 8 bases sitting between them. The CDR3 is made up of 14 amino acids. CDR3 sequence (DNA): TGTGCCAGCAGTTACAGATGGGGCCAAGAGACCCAGTACTTC. It translates to CASSYRWGQETQYF.